A selection of T cell receptor beta chains follows, all from one sample in a study of cytomegalovirus exposure and HLA in healthy donors. Only in-frame clones appear in the TCRdb table, and some are missing; sequencing was by immunoSEQ multiplex PCR. Here the sample spans 90,000 or so clones, roughly 80% being singletons. Sequenced: PBMCs. The receptors shown here come from a man aged 25-40 years in good health and CMV-seropositive. CDR3s include the opening cysteine and the closing phenylalanine or tryptophan.

>14|TRBV19|TRBJ1-5
CASSLQSLNQPQHF
>13|TRBV6-5|TRBJ1-1
CASSSTGGGEAFF
>14|TRBV6-1|TRBJ2-6
CASSEGAGANVLTF
>14|TRBV5-1|TRBJ2-2
CASSFRQGTGELFF
>12|TRBV9|TRBJ1-2
CASSQQGTGYTF
>14|TRBV7-7|TRBJ2-1
CASSSLAGGNEQFF
>13|TRBV5-1|TRBJ1-2
CASTRTGVYGYTF
>17|TRBV28|TRBJ1-3
CASSLSIGTGDGNTIYF
>16|TRBV5-4|TRBJ1-6
CASSLVDRAYNSPLHF
>13|TRBV11-1|TRBJ2-7
CASSSDRAYEQYF
>14|TRBV7-2|TRBJ1-5
CASSPSGGPQPQHF
>15|TRBV19|TRBJ2-3
CASSMWGGITDTQYF
>14|TRBV27|TRBJ2-7
CASSLWGGTYEQYF
>13|TRBV10-3|TRBJ2-5
CAISFQGQETQYF
>17|TRBV9|TRBJ2-3
CASSAGDRGPTTDTQYF
>12|TRBV7-2|TRBJ2-3
CASSLYQDTQYF
>16|TRBV28|TRBJ2-3
CASSLRVGTREDPQYF
>18|TRBV6-4|TRBJ2-6
CASSDSDRGRSGANVLTF
>18|TRBV5-5|TRBJ2-2
CASSLARTGGVNTGELFF
>15|TRBV9|TRBJ2-1
CASSVATGSYGEQFF
>15|TRBV11-2|TRBJ2-2
CASSSRTIPGGGLFF
>13|TRBV7-5|TRBJ2-7
CASSLGGPSEQYF
>16|TRBV5-1|TRBJ1-1
CASSLLTGGKNTEAFF
>19|TRBV7-2|TRBJ2-3
CASSLVPIDRLAGADTQYF
>19|TRBV5-1|TRBJ1-3
CASSLGGPITKLSGNTIYF
>14|TRBV9|TRBJ2-1
CASSVEDRAREQFF
>16|TRBV19|TRBJ2-2
CATTYWDRGRVGELFF
>12|TRBV5-6|TRBJ2-7
CASSLQGYEQYF
>13|TRBV7-8|TRBJ1-2
CASSLQGSHGYTF
>15|TRBV2|TRBJ2-1
CASRSSGGAYNEQFF
>15|TRBV4-1|TRBJ1-2
CASSQGPGGKDGYTF
>15|TRBV9|TRBJ2-3
CASSQTSGGADTQYF
>13|TRBV5-1|TRBJ2-7
CASSPDRTYEQYF
>16|TRBV2|TRBJ1-2
CASVTITGSSNYGYTF
>15|TRBV28|TRBJ2-1
CASSLTSGGYNEQFF
>15|TRBV4-1|-
CASSDRDSTGYEQYF
>16|TRBV4-3|TRBJ1-1
CASSQDGYGGNTEAFF
>14|TRBV7-9|TRBJ2-5
CSSSLVGIQETQYF